This T cell receptor beta chain was captured in a study of metastatic and nonmetastatic thyroid tumors. Across the study: Peripheral blood and tumor or nodule samples from malignant and benign thyroid patients were compared.

Patients were all untreated before their thyroid surgery. This CDR3 contains 14 residues. V shed 4 bases and J shed 4 bases, with 14 bases lying between them. TCRdb re-analyzed the PCR reads through MiXCR. The repertoire holds roughly 6,200 clones, with around 33% as singletons. This clone was seen repeatedly, ten times or more. Its antigen remains unidentified. Study-wide points: Benign nodules reportedly had significantly lower TCR beta diversity than malignant thyroid tumors in blood and tumor.

The chain has TRBV12-3 or TRBV12-4 and TRBJ2-7, with a tentative D call TRBD2 (5 bases). The clonotype was recovered from a female donor with papillary thyroid cancer or a benign thyroid nodule (not recorded which). Some clones in this sample may be carry-over from other donors' samples. The sequenced material came from adjacent normal tissue. The CDR3: CASSWGSEAYEQYF. The CDR3 nucleotides read TGTGCCAGCAGTTGGGGTAGCGAAGCTTACGAGCAGTACTTC.